This T cell receptor beta chain was sequenced in a study of T cell responses to AZD1222 COVID-19 vaccine. The repertoire was sequenced with immunoSEQ multiplex PCR; TCRdb's copy has only in-frame clones and lacks some. The data contain over 120,000 clones, roughly nine tenths of them seen just once; the ten biggest clones take up roughly 1.7%. CDR1 ENHRY and CDR2 SYGVKD come from the germline V gene. The CDR3 spans 13 residues. V was cut by 7 bases and J by 3 bases, with 12 bases left in between. The chain uses TRBV10-3 and TRBJ1-1; no definite D call. The material sequenced was peripheral blood, taken on day 0 of AZD1222 vaccination. The clonotype comes from an adult in good health. The CDR3 DNA reads TGTGCCATCATGTCCGTAGTTGACACTGAAGCTTTCTTT. Translating gives CAIMSVVDTEAFF.